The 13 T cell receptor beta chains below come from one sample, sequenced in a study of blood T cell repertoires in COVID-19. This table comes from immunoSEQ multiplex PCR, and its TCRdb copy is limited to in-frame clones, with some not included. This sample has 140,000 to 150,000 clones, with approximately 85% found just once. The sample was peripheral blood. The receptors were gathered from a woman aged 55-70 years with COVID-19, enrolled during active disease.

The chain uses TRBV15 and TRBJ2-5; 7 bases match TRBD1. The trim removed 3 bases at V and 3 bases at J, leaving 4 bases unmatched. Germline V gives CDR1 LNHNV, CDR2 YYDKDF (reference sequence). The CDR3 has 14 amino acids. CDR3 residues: CATSSGQGEETQYF. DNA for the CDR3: TGTGCCACCAGCAGCGGTCAGGGGGAAGAGACCCAGTACTTC.

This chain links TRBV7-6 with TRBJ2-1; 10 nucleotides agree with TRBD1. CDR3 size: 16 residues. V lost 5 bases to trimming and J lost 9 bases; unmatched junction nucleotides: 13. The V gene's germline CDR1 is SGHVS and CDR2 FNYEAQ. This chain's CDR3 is CASSPGLGTGVGEQFF. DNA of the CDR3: TGTGCCAGCAGCCCGGGACTAGGGACAGGGGTCGGTGAGCAGTTCTTC. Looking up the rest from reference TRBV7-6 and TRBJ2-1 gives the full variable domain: GAGVSQSPRYKVTKRGQDVALRCDPISGHVSLYWYRQALGQGPEFLTYFNYEAQQDKSGLPNDRFSAERPEGSISTLTIQRTEQRDSAMYRCASSPGLGTGVGEQFFGPGTRLTVL.

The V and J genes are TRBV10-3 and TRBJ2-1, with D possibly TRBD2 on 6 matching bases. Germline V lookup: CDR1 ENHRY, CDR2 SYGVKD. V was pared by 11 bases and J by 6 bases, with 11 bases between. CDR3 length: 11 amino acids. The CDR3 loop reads CAARRGNEQFF. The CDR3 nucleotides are TGTGCCGCCCGGCGGGGCAATGAGCAGTTCTTC.

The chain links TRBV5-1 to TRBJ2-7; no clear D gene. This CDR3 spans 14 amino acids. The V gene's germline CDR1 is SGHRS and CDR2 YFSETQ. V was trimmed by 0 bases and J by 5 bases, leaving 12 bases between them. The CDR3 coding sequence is TGCGCCAGCAGCTTGGAAGACAATGAAGACGAGCAGTACTTC. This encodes CASSLEDNEDEQYF.

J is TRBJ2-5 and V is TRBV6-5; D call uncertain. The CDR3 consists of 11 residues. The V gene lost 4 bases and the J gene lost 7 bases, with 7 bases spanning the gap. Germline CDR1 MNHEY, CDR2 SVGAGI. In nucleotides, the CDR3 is TGTGCCAGCAGTTTCACGGGGACCCAGTACTTC. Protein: CASSFTGTQYF.

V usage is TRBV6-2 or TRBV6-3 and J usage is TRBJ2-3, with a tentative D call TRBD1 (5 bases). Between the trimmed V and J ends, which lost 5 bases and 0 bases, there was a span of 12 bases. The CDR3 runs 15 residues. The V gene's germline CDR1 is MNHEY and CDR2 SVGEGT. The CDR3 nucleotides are TGTGCCAGCAGTCACGAGGACATCAGCACAGATACGCAGTATTTT. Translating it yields CASSHEDISTDTQYF.

The CDR3 protein is CASSIMGFPVKYGYTF. As DNA, the CDR3 is TGTGCCAGTAGTATAATGGGCTTCCCAGTAAAATATGGCTACACCTTC. The J gene is TRBJ1-2, the V gene TRBV19; D unclear. The germline V and J ends were trimmed by 2 bases and 5 bases, with 18 bases remaining between them. CDR1 is LNHDA, CDR2 SQIVND, per germline (reference sequence). This CDR3 comprises 16 residues.

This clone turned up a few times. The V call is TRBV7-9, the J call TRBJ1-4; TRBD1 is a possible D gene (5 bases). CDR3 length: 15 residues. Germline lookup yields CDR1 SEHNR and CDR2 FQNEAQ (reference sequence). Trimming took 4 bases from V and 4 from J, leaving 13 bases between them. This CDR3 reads CASSSGGKGNEKLFF. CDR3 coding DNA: TGTGCCAGCAGCTCGGGGGGTAAGGGTAATGAAAAACTGTTTTTT.

This CDR3 is CASSFIGGNTEAFF. The DNA of the CDR3 is TGTGCCAGCAGCTTTATCGGGGGGAACACTGAAGCTTTCTTT. V and J are TRBV11-2 and TRBJ1-1; perhaps TRBD1 as D (5 bases). This CDR3 comprises 14 residues. The V end lost 3 bases, the J end lost 1 base, and 9 bases lay between the germline ends. CDR1 is SGHAT, CDR2 FQNNGV, per germline.

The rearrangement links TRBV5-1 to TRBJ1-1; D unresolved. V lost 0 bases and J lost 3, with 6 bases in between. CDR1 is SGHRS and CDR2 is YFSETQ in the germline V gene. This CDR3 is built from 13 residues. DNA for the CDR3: TGCGCCAGCAGCTTGGGGGCAGACACTGAAGCTTTCTTT. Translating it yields CASSLGADTEAFF.

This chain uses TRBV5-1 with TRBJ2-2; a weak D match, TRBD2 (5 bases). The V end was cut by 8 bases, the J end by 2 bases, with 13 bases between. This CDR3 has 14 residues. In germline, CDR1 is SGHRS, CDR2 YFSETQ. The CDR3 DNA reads TGCGCCAGTGAAGAGGGTGCCAACACCGGGGAGCTGTTTTTT. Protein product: CASEEGANTGELFF.

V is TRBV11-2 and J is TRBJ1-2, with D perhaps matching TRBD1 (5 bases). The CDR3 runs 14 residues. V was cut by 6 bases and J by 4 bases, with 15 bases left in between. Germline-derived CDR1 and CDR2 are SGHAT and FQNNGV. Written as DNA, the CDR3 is TGTGCCAGCAGAAAACCCCAGGGTTTCTATGGCTACACCTTC. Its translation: CASRKPQGFYGYTF.

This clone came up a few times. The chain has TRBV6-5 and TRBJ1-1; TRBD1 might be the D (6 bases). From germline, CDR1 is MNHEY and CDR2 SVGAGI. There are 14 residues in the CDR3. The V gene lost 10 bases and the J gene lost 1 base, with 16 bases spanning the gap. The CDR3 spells CATQRGAGNTEAFF. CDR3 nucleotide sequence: TGTGCCACCCAGCGGGGGGCAGGGAACACTGAAGCTTTCTTT.